The 21 T cell receptor beta chains listed next were all sequenced from one sample in a study of preoperative IRX-2 immunotherapy in early breast cancer. The assay was immunoSEQ multiplex PCR, and TCRdb's table has in-frame clones only and misses some. The table has roughly 2,100 clones, roughly three quarters seen once. Treatment in this sample: preoperative locoregional IRX-2 cytokine immunotherapy. The input for sequencing was tumor tissue, taken before IRX-2 immunotherapy. The receptors were sampled from a human donor with breast cancer.

The chain joins TRBV30 to TRBJ2-7; D ambiguous. CDR1 and CDR2 (germline): GTSNPN, SVGIG (reference sequence). This CDR3 is 12 amino acids long. Trimming took 0 bases from V and 6 from J, leaving 9 bases between them. CDR3 nucleotide sequence: TGTGCCTGGAGTGTAAATACCGGCGAGCAGTACTTC. Translated, it gives CAWSVNTGEQYF. Full variable domain (remainder filled in from reference TRBV30 and TRBJ2-7): SQTIHQWPATLVQPVGSPLSLECTVEGTSNPNLYWYRQAAGRGLQLLFYSVGIGQISSEVPQNLSASRPQDRQFILSSKKLLLSDSGFYLCAWSVNTGEQYFGPGTRLTVT.

This sequence joins TRBV27 and TRBJ2-1, with TRBD2 matching 12 bases. Germline V CDR1 and CDR2: MNHEY, SMNVEV (reference sequence). This CDR3 has 15 residues. V shed 10 bases, J shed 8 bases, and the junction held 12 bases outside the gene matches. The CDR3 spells CATNETSGRFDEQFF. The CDR3 DNA reads TGTGCCACCAATGAGACTAGCGGGAGATTCGATGAGCAGTTCTTC.

J is TRBJ2-2 and V is TRBV7-2, with TRBD1 identical over 7 bases. CDR1 and CDR2 (germline): SGHTA, FQGNSA. The V gene end was trimmed by 1 base and the J gene end by 6 bases; junction bases not matched to a gene: 5. The CDR3 is 15 amino acids. CDR3 sequence reads: CASSLGQGPAGELFF. As DNA, the CDR3 is TGTGCCAGCAGCTTAGGACAGGGCCCCGCCGGGGAGCTGTTTTTT.

V usage is TRBV19 and J usage is TRBJ1-2, with D perhaps matching TRBD1 (6 bases). Germline loops: CDR1 LNHDA, CDR2 SQIVND (reference sequence). The V end was cut by 4 bases, the J end by 5 bases, with 14 bases between. The CDR3 totals 14 residues. The CDR3 protein is CASSRLKQGYGYTF. CDR3 sequence (DNA): TGTGCCAGTAGTAGACTGAAACAGGGTTATGGCTACACCTTC. Based on the CDR3 plus reference TRBV19 and TRBJ1-2, the full variable domain is DGGITQSPKYLFRKEGQNVTLSCEQNLNHDAMYWYRQDPGQGLRLIYYSQIVNDFQKGDIAEGYSVSREKKESFPLTVTSAQKNPTAFYLCASSRLKQGYGYTFGSGTRLTVV.

This clone was recorded once. The chain links TRBV11-3 to TRBJ2-5; D possibly uses TRBD1 or TRBD2 (6 bases each). The germline gives CDR1 SGHNT, CDR2 YENEEA. This CDR3 comprises 14 residues. Trimming took off 3 bases at V and 1 base at J, with 9 bases between the two ends. The CDR3 sequence: CASSFGGIQETQYF. The CDR3 nucleotides read TGTGCCAGCAGCTTCGGGGGCATCCAAGAGACCCAGTACTTC. The entire variable domain, with the rest obtained from reference TRBV11-3 and TRBJ2-5, is as follows: EAGVVQSPRYKIIEKKQPVAFWCNPISGHNTLYWYLQNLGQGPELLIRYENEEAVDDSQLPKDRFSAERLKGVDSTLKIQPAELGDSAVYLCASSFGGIQETQYFGPGTRLLVL.

This sequence joins TRBV18 and TRBJ2-3, with 11 bases that match TRBD2. There are 15 residues in the CDR3. J was trimmed by 7 bases and V by 1 base; bases with no gene match: 4. From germline, CDR1 is KGHSH and CDR2 LQKENI. This CDR3 is CASSPRASGGHTQYF. As DNA, the CDR3 is TGTGCCAGCTCACCACGGGCTAGCGGGGGGCATACGCAGTATTTT. The full variable domain, rest sourced from reference TRBV18 and TRBJ2-3, is NAGVMQNPRHLVRRRGQEARLRCSPMKGHSHVYWYRQLPEEGLKFMVYLQKENIIDESGMPKERFSAEFPKEGPSILRIQQVVRGDSAAYFCASSPRASGGHTQYFGPGTRLTVL.

The chain carries TRBV11-3 and TRBJ1-2; 8 nucleotides align to TRBD1. Losses at the gene ends were 5 bases for V and 7 bases for J; bases not matched to a gene: 9. CDR1 is SGHNT and CDR2 is YENEEA in the germline V gene. CDR3 length: 14 amino acids. The CDR3 is CASSTDRVIFGYTF. CDR3 DNA sequence: TGTGCCAGCAGCACGGACAGGGTGATTTTTGGCTACACCTTC.

The chain has TRBV11-3 and TRBJ1-3; D gene unclear. Germline-derived CDR1 and CDR2 are SGHNT and YENEEA. The CDR3 runs 14 residues. Trimming removed 2 bases at V and 5 bases at J, with 10 bases between. CDR3 residues: CASSLSRPRNTIYF. The CDR3 nucleotides are TGTGCCAGCAGCTTATCTCGCCCCCGAAACACCATATATTTT.

The V gene is TRBV18, the J gene TRBJ2-2; D is perhaps TRBD2 (6 bases). Trimming removed 6 bases from V and 3 bases from J, with 20 bases in between. Germline assignment: CDR1 KGHSH and CDR2 LQKENI. CDR3 size: 17 residues. The CDR3 loop is CASSARYRDSYTGELFF. The CDR3 region has the DNA TGTGCCAGCTCCGCTCGGTACCGGGACTCCTACACCGGGGAGCTGTTTTTT. The whole variable domain, filled in from reference TRBV18 and TRBJ2-2, reads NAGVMQNPRHLVRRRGQEARLRCSPMKGHSHVYWYRQLPEEGLKFMVYLQKENIIDESGMPKERFSAEFPKEGPSILRIQQVVRGDSAAYFCASSARYRDSYTGELFFGEGSRLTVL.

This chain uses TRBV11-3 with TRBJ2-7, with TRBD2 identical over 8 bases. This CDR3 contains 14 residues. The junction had 6 bases not matched to a gene; V was cut back by 5 bases and J by 3 bases. Germline V CDR1 and CDR2: SGHNT, YENEEA. CDR3 amino acids: CASSLGGGSYEQYF. For the CDR3, the DNA is TGTGCCAGCAGCCTCGGCGGGGGGAGCTACGAGCAGTACTTC.

The table lists this clone with a few counts. This sequence joins TRBV6-8 and TRBJ2-7, with D tentatively TRBD1 or TRBD2 (5 bases each). Trimming removed 7 bases from V and 5 bases from J, with 27 bases in between. This CDR3 has 17 residues. Per the germline V gene, CDR1 is MNHGY and CDR2 is SAAAGT. The chain's CDR3 is CASMIHNTGPRLDEQYF. The CDR3 nucleotides are TGTGCCAGCATGATACACAATACGGGGCCCCGGCTCGACGAGCAGTACTTC.

This clone has more than one count but fewer than ten. The gene calls are TRBV12-5 and TRBJ2-2, with TRBD1 identical over 10 bases. The CDR3 length is 15 residues. Germline CDR1 is LGHNT and CDR2 is FRNRAP. The V segment lost 8 bases and the J segment 5 bases; nucleotides outside the gene matches: 8. CDR3 in amino acids: CASIRQGAWTGELFF. DNA of the CDR3: TGTGCTAGTATCAGACAGGGGGCGTGGACCGGGGAGCTGTTTTTT.

A note on this clone: An end of the junction differs from the germline gene, which may be a read error. The V call is TRBV28, the J call TRBJ2-2; a possible D gene is TRBD1 (5 bases). From germline, CDR1 is MDHEN and CDR2 SYDVKM. The CDR3 runs 14 residues. CDR3: CASRPQGPVGELFF. CDR3 in DNA: TGTGCTAGCAGACCGCAGGGTCCGGTTGGGGAGCTGTTTTTT.

V gene TRBV6-8 combines with J gene TRBJ2-7, with 8 bases matching TRBD1. This CDR3 has 14 residues. The germline gives CDR1 MNHGY, CDR2 SAAAGT. The ends lost 5 bases at V and 6 bases at J; junction bases unmatched: 9. CDR3 DNA sequence: TGTGCCAGCAGTGCGGTATGGGACAGGCTCGAGCAGTACTTC. Protein: CASSAVWDRLEQYF.

The chain is built from TRBV11-3 and TRBJ2-5, with D possibly matching TRBD1 (5 bases). CDR1 SGHNT and CDR2 YENEEA come from the germline V gene. This CDR3 is 14 amino acids long. The V gene lost 4 bases and the J gene lost 5 bases, with 14 bases spanning the gap. The CDR3 DNA reads TGTGCCAGCAGCTCCTACCGACAGAGGGAGACCCAGTACTTC. Its protein product is CASSSYRQRETQYF.

The rearrangement links TRBV11-3 to TRBJ2-3; TRBD1 matches 7 bases. This CDR3 is built from 15 residues. Germline V CDR1 and CDR2: SGHNT, YENEEA. Trimming removed 5 bases from V and 2 bases from J; junction bases left unmatched: 7. CDR3 in DNA: TGTGCCAGCAGCCATGACAGGGTTAACACAGATACGCAGTATTTT. Translating gives CASSHDRVNTDTQYF.

The table lists this clone with a count of one. The V call is TRBV6-8, the J call TRBJ1-2; D gene unclear. The CDR3 contains 13 residues. Trimming shortened V by 9 bases and J by 7 bases, and 18 bases separated the two germline ends. The germline gives CDR1 MNHGY, CDR2 SAAAGT. The CDR3 loop is CASGEAVPGGYTF. CDR3 coding DNA: TGTGCCAGTGGGGAAGCCGTACCGGGTGGCTACACCTTC.

This clone appeared once. The genes are TRBV19 and TRBJ1-4, with a tentative D call TRBD1 (6 bases). The CDR3 spans 13 residues. Germline loops: CDR1 LNHDA, CDR2 SQIVND (reference sequence). V lost 8 bases, J lost 9 bases, and 16 bases lay in between. The CDR3 region is CASAPGHLKKLFF. The CDR3, as DNA: TGTGCCAGTGCTCCGGGACACCTAAAAAAACTGTTTTTT.

This clone occurred once. The CDR3 DNA sequence: TGTGCCAGCAGCTTAAACTCGAACACCGGGGAGCTGTTTTTT. Translating gives CASSLNSNTGELFF. This sequence joins TRBV11-3 and TRBJ2-2; no clear D. CDR3 length equals 14 residues. In germline, CDR1 is SGHNT, CDR2 YENEEA. Deletions cut 2 bases from V and 0 bases from J, with 4 bases between.

The chain joins TRBV12-5 to TRBJ1-1; D might be TRBD1 (6 bases). Germline CDR1 reads LGHNT; CDR2 reads FRNRAP. The CDR3 has 15 amino acids. CDR3 sequence: CASTRLTGTGVEAFF. In nucleotides, the CDR3 is TGTGCCAGCACTAGACTAACAGGGACGGGGGTTGAAGCTTTCTTT.

This clone appeared a single time. The V gene is TRBV30, the J gene TRBJ2-3; D remains unclear. Germline lookup yields CDR1 GTSNPN and CDR2 SVGIG (reference sequence). The CDR3 consists of 12 residues. The V gene lost 3 bases and the J gene lost 6 bases, with 10 bases spanning the gap. In DNA, the CDR3 is TGTGCCTGGAGCGGAACGTCGGATACGCAGTATTTT. This translates into CAWSGTSDTQYF.